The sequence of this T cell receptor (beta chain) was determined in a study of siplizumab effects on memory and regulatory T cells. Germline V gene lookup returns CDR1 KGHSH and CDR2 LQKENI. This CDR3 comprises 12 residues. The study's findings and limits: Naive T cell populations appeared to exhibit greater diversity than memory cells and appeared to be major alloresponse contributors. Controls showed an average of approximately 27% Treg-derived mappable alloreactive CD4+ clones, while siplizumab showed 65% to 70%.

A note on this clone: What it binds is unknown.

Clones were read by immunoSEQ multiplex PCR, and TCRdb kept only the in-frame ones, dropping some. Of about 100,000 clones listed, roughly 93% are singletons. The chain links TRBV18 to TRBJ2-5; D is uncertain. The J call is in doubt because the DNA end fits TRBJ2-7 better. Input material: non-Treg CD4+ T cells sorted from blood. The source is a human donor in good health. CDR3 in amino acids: CASSPSVSEQYF. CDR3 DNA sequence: TGTGCCAGCTCACCATCGGTTTCCGAGCAGTACTTC.